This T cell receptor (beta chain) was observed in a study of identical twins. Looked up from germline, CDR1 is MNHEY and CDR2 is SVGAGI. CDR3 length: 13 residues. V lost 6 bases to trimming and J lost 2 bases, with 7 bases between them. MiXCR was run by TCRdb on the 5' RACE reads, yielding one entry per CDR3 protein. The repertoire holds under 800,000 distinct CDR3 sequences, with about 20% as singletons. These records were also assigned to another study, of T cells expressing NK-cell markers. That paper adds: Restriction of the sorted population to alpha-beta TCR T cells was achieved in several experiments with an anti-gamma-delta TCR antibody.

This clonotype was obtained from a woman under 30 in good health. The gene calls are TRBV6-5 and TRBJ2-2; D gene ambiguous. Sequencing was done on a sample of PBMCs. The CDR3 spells CASSYINTGELFF. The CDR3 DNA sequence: TGTGCCAGCAGCTACATTAACACCGGGGAGCTGTTTTTT.